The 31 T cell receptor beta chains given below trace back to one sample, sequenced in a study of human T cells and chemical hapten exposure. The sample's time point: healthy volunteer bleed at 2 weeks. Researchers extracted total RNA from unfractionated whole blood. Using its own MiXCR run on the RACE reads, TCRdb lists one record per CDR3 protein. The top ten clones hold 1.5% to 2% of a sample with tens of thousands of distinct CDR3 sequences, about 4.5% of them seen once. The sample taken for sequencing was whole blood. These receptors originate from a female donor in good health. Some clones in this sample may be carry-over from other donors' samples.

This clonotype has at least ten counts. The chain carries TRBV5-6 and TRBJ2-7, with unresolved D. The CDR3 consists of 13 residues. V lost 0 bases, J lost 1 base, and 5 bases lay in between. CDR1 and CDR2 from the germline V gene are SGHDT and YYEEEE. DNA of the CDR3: TGTGCCAGCAGCTTGGTCAGGTCCTACGAGCAGTACTTC. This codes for CASSLVRSYEQYF.

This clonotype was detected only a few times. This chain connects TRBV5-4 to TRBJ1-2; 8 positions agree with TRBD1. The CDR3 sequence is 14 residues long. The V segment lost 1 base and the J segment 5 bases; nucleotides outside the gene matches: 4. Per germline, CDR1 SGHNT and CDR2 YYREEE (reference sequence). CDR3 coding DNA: TGTGCCAGCAGCTTGAACACAGGGGGGTATGGCTACACCTTC. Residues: CASSLNTGGYGYTF.

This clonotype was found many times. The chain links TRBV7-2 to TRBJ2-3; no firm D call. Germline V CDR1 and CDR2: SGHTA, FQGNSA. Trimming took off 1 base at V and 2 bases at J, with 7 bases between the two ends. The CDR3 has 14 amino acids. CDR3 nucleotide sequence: TGTGCCAGCAGCTTAGGTCACACCACAGATACGCAGTATTTT. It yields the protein CASSLGHTTDTQYF.

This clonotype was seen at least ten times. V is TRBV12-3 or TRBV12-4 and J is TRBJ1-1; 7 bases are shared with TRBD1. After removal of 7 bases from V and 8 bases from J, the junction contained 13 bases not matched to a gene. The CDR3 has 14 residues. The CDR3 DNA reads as TGTGCCAGCATCCCGACAGGGATCATCTCCGAAGCTTTCTTT. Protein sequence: CASIPTGIISEAFF.

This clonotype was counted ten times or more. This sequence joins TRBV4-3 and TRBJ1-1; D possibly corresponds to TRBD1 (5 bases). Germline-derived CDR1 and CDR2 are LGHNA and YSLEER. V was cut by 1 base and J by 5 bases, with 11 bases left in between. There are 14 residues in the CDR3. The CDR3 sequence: CASSQGLGETEAFF. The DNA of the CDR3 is TGCGCCAGCAGCCAAGGTTTAGGGGAAACTGAAGCTTTCTTT.

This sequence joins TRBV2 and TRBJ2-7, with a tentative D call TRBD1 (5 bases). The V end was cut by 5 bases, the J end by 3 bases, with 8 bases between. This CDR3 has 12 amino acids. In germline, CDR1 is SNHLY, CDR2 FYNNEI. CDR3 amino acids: CASSQQDYEQYF. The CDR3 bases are TGTGCCAGCAGTCAACAGGACTACGAGCAGTACTTC.

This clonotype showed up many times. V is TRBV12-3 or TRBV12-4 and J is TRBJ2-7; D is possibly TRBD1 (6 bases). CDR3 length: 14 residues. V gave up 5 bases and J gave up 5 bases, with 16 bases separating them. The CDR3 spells CASSHSSGVHEQYF. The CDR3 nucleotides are TGTGCCAGCAGTCATTCTTCAGGGGTCCACGAGCAGTACTTC.

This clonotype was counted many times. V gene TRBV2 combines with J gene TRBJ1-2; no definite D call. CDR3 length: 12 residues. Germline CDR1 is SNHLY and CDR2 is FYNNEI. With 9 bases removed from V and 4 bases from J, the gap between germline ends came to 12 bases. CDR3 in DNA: TGTGCCAGGTCGCCGGGCAGCTATGGCTACACCTTC. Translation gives CARSPGSYGYTF. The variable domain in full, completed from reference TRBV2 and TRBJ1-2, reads EPEVTQTPSHQVTQMGQEVILRCVPISNHLYFYWYRQILGQKVEFLVSFYNNEISEKSEIFDDQFSVERPDGSNFTLKIRSTKLEDSAMYFCARSPGSYGYTFGSGTRLTVV.

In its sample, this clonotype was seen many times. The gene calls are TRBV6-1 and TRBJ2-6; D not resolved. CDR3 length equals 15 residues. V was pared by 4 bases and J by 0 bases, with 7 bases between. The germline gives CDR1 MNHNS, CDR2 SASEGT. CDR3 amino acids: CASSARPSGANVLTF. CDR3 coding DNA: TGTGCCAGCAGTGCCCGACCCTCTGGGGCCAACGTCCTGACTTTC.

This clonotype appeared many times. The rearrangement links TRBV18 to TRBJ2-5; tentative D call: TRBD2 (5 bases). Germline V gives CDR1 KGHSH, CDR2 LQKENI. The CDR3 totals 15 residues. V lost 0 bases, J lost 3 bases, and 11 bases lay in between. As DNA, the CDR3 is TGTGCCAGCTCACCACCCGGACTGCCGAAAGAGACCCAGTACTTC. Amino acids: CASSPPGLPKETQYF.

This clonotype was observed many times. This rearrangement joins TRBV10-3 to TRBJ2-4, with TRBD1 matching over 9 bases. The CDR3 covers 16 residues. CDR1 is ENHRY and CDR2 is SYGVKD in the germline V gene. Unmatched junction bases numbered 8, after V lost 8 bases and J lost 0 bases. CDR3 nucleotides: TGTGCCATCGGTTCCGGGACAGGGTTAGCCAAAAACATTCAGTACTTC. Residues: CAIGSGTGLAKNIQYF.

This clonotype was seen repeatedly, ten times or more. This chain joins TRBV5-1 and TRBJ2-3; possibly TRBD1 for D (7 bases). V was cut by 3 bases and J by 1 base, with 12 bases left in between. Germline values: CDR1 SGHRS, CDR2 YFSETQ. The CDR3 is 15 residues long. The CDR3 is CASSSGDSGTDTQYF. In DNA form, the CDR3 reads TGCGCCAGCAGCTCGGGGGACAGCGGCACAGATACGCAGTATTTT.

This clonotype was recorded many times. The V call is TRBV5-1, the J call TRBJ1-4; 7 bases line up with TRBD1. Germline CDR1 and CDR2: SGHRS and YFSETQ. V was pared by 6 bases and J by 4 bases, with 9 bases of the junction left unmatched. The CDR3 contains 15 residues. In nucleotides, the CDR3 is TGCGCCAGCACCAACCCTGGGACAGTTAATGAAAAACTGTTTTTT. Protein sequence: CASTNPGTVNEKLFF.

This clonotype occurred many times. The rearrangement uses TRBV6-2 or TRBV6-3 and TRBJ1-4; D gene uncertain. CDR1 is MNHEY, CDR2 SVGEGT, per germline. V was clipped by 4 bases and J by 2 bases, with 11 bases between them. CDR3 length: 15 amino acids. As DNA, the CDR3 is TGTGCCAGCAGTTTCGGAAGCGGGACTAATGAAAAACTGTTTTTT. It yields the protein CASSFGSGTNEKLFF.

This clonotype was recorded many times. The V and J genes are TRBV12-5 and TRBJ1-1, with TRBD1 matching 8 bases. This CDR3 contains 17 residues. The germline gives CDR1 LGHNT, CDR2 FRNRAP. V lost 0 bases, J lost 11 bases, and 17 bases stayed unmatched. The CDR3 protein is CASGLVARAGGPLRAFF. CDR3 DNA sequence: TGTGCTAGTGGTTTGGTAGCTCGGGCAGGGGGCCCGCTGCGGGCTTTCTTT.

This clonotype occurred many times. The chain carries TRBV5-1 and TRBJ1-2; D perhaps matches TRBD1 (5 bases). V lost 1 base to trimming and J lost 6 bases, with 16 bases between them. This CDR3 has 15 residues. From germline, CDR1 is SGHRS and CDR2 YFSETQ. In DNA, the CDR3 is TGCGCCAGCAGCTTGTCCGGGGGGAGTGAGGATGGCTACACCTTC. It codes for CASSLSGGSEDGYTF.

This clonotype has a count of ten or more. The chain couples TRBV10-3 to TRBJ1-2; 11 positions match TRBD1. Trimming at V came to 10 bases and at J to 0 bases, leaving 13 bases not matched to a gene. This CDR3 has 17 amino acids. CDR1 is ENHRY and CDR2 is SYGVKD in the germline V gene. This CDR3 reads CATIGQGARVTNYGYTF. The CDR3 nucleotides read TGTGCCACCATTGGACAGGGGGCAAGAGTAACTAACTATGGCTACACCTTC.

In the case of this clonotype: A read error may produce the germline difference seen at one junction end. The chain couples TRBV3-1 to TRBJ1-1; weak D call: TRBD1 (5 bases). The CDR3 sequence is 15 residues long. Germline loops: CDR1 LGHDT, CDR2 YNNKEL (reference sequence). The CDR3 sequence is CARSHEPVGETEAFF. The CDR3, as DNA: TGTGCCAGAAGCCACGAGCCGGTAGGGGAGACTGAAGCTTTCTTT.

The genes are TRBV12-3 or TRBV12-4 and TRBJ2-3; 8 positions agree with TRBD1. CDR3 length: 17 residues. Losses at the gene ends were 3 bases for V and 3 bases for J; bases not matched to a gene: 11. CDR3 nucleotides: TGTGCCAGCAGTTTTAGGGGGACAGGAATCGGGACAGATACGCAGTATTTT. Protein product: CASSFRGTGIGTDTQYF.

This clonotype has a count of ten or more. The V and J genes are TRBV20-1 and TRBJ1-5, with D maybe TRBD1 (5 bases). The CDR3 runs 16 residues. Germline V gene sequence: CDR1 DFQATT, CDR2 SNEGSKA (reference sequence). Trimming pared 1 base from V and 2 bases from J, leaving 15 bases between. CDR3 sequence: CSARGVRDGGNQPQHF. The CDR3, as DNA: TGCAGTGCTAGAGGAGTCAGGGATGGAGGCAATCAGCCCCAGCATTTT.

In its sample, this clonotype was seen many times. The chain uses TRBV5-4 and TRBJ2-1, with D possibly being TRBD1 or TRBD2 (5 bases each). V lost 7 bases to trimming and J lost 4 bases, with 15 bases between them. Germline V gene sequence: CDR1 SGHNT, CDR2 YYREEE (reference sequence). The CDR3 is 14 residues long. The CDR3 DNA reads TGTGCCAGCCTCCGGGAAAGGGGATACAATGAGCAGTTCTTC. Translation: CASLRERGYNEQFF.

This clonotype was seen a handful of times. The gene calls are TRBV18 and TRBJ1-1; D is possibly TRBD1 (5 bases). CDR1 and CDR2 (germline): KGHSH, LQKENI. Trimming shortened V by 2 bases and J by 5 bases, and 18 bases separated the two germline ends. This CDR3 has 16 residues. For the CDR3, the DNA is TGTGCCAGCTCACCATTGAGCGGCAGGGTCGGTACTGAAGCTTTCTTT. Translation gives CASSPLSGRVGTEAFF.

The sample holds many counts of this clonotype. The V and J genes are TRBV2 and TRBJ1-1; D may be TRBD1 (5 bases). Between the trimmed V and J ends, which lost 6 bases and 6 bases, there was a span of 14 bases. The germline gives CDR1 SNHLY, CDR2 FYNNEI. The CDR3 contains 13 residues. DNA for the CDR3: TGTGCCAGCAGGGGGGGAGGGGTCGCTGAAGCTTTCTTT. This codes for CASRGGGVAEAFF.

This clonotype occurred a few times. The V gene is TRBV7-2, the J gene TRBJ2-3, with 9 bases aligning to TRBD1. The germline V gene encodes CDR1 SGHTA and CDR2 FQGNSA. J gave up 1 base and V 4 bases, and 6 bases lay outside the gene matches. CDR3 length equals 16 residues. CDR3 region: CASSSPRTGGTDTQYF. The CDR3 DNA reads TGTGCCAGCAGCTCCCCGAGGACAGGGGGCACAGATACGCAGTATTTT.

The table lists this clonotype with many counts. CDR3 bases: TGCAGTGCTAGACCGCGCCTAACCCAGTACTTC. Amino acid sequence: CSARPRLTQYF. This chain connects TRBV20-1 to TRBJ2-5; D is unresolved. Germline V gene lookup returns CDR1 DFQATT and CDR2 SNEGSKA (reference sequence). CDR3 length: 11 amino acids. Trimming left V 2 bases short and J 8 bases short, with 9 bases between.

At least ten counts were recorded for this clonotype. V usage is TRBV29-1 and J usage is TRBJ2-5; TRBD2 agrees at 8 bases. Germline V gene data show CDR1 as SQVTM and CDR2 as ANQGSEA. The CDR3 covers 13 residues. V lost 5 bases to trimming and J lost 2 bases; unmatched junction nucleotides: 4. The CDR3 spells CSVRGGEQETQYF. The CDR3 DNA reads TGCAGCGTTCGGGGGGGAGAGCAAGAGACCCAGTACTTC. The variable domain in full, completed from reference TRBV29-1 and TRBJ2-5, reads SAVISQKPSRDICQRGTSLTIQCQVDSQVTMMFWYRQQPGQSLTLIATANQGSEATYESGFVIDKFPISRPNLTFSTLTVSNMSPEDSSIYLCSVRGGEQETQYFGPGTRLLVL.

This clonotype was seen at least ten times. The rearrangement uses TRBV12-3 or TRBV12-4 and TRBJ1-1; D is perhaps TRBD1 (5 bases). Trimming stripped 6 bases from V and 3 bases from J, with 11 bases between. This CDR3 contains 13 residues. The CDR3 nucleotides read TGTGCCAGCAGCCACGACAGCTACACTGAAGCTTTCTTT. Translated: CASSHDSYTEAFF.

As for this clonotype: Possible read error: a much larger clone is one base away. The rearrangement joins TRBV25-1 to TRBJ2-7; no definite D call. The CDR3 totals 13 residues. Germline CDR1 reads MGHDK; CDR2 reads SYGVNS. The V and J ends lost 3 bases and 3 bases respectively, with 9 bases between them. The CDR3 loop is CASSDYWVYEQYF. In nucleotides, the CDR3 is TGTGCCAGCAGTGATTACTGGGTCTACGAGCAGTACTTC.

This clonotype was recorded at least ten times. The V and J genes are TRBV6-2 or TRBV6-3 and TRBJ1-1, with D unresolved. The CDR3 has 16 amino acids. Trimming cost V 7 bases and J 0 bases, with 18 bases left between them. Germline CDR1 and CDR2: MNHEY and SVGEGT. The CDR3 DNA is TGTGCCAGCACGTCGTGGAGATTGCTTGTGAACACTGAAGCTTTCTTT. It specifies CASTSWRLLVNTEAFF.

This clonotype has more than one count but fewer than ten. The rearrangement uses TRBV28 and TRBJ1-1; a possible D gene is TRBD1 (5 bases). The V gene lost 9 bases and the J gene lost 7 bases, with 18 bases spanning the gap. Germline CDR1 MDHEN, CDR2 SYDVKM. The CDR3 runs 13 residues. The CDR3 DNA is TGTGCCAGGGGGGGGGTTGTGGAAGTTGAAGCTTTCTTT. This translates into CARGGVVEVEAFF.

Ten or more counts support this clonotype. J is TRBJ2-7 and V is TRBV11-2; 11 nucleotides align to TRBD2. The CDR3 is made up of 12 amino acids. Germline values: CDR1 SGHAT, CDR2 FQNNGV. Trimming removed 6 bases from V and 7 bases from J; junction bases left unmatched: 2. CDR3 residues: CASRRLAGEQYF. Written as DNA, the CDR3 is TGTGCCAGCAGACGACTAGCGGGGGAGCAGTACTTC. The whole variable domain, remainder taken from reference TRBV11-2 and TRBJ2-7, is EAGVAQSPRYKIIEKRQSVAFWCNPISGHATLYWYQQILGQGPKLLIQFQNNGVVDDSQLPKDRFSAERLKGVDSTLKIQPAKLEDSAVYLCASRRLAGEQYFGPGTRLTVT.